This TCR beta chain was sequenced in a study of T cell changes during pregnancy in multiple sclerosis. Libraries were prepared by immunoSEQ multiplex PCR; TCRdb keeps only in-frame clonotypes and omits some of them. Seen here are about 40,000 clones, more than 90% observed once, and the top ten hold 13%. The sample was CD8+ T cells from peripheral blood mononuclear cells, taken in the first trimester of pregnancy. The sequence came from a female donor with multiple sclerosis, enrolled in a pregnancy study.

The chain's CDR3 is CATSRVLGHPSYNEQFF. In DNA, the CDR3 is TGTGCCACCAGCAGAGTACTGGGCCATCCATCCTACAATGAGCAGTTCTTC. The J gene is TRBJ2-1, the V gene TRBV15; no definite D call. V was pared by 1 base and J by 1 base, with 14 bases between. Germline CDR1 and CDR2: LNHNV and YYDKDF (reference sequence). CDR3 size: 17 residues.